This T cell receptor beta chain was captured in a study of T cell responses to AZD1222 COVID-19 vaccine. Study-wide context: Researchers grouped second doses given at about 4 or about 12 weeks into one pool. Whole-study results and caveats: Of spike-specific TCRs, nearly half reportedly target regions left unmutated in variants. No day 14 peak samples; only post-peak repertoires were characterized. Donors skewed white British and female; clonal diversity was possibly underestimated.

This CDR3 is 12 amino acids long. Trimming cost V 6 bases and J 0 bases; bases outside gene matches: 1. Germline CDR1 SQVTM, CDR2 ANQGSEA. The protocol was immunoSEQ multiplex PCR, while the TCRdb copy is restricted to in-frame clones and leaves out a portion. The sample carries about 160,000 clones, around 90% recorded once. A note on this clone: What it binds is unknown.

The clonotype originates from an adult in good health. This material consisted of peripheral blood, taken on day 0 of AZD1222 vaccination. The V gene is TRBV29-1, the J gene TRBJ1-2, with 7 bases aligning to TRBD1. Written as DNA, the CDR3 is TGCAGCGTAGGACAGGCTAACTATGGCTACACCTTC. This encodes CSVGQANYGYTF.